This T cell receptor (beta chain) is from a study of T cells expressing NK-cell markers. About the study: HCMV seropositivity characterized seven of the eight sequenced donors, and seronegativity one.

TCRdb reprocessed the 5' RACE reads, with one entry per CDR3 protein and no DNA. Its table records about 380,000 distinct CDR3 sequences. Per the germline V gene, CDR1 is DFQATT and CDR2 is SNEGSKA (reference sequence). The CDR3 sequence is 12 residues long. The clonotype comes from a man aged 18 to 69 in good health. The sample was blood T cells: a sorted CD56 or NKG2C T cell subset, CD4+ or CD8+ T cells, or bulk PBMC T cells (not recorded which). The rearrangement joins TRBV20-1 to TRBJ2-5; TCRdb lists TRBD2, though no DNA is available to test this call. The CDR3 loop reads CSVAGDLETQYF.